This T cell receptor (beta chain) was retrieved from a study of T cell clonotyping in hematopoietic cell transplantation. Study-level findings and limits: After transplant, recipient diversity fell while pathologically expanded clonotypes grew through day 180.

V gave up 0 bases and J gave up 3 bases, with 15 bases separating them. Germline CDR1 reads LGHNA; CDR2 reads YSLEER. CDR3 size: 17 residues. Method: immunoSEQ multiplex PCR; TCRdb's copy keeps in-frame clones and lacks some. Of 6,000 to 9,000 clones in the sample, more than 75% were seen once. As for this clone: Its antigen is undetermined.

The material was PBMCs, obtained 100 days after allogeneic stem cell transplant. The receptor was derived from a male patient in his fifties who had an allogeneic stem cell transplant from a related donor, so the T cells may come from the graft donor. Some clones in this sample may be carry-over from other donors' samples. This sequence joins TRBV4-3 and TRBJ1-5; no definite D call. CDR3 sequence (DNA): TGCGCCAGCAGCCAAGATCTGGGTTCCGGGAACAATCAGCCCCAGCATTTT. Translated, it gives CASSQDLGSGNNQPQHF.